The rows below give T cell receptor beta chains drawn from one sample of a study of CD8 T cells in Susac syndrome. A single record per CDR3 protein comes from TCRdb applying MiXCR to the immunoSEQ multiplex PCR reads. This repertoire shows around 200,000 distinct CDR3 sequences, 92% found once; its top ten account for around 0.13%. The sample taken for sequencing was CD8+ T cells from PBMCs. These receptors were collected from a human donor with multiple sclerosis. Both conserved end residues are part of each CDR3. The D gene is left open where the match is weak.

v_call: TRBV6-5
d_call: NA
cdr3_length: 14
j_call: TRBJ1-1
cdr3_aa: CASSLTGTNTEAFF

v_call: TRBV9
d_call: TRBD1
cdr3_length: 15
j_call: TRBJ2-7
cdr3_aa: CASSVGGQGGYEQYF

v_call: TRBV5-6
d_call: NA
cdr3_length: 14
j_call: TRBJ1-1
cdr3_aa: CASSLDGKNTEAFF

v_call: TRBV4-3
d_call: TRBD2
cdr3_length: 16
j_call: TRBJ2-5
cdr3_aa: CASSLRLAGVGETQYF

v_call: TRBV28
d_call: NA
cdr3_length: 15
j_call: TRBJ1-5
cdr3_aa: CASSFRWTSNQPQHF

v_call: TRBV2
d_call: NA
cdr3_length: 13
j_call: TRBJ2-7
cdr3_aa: CASNWLDSYEQYF

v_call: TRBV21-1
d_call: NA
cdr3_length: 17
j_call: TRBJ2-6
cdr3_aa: CASSPTGGSAGANVLTF

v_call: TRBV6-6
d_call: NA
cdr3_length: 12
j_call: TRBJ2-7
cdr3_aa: CASTTGIYEQYF

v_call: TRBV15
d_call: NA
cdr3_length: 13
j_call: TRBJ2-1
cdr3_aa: CATSMSGGDEQFF

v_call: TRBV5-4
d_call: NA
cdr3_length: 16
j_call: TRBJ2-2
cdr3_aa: CAGTISHLGDTGELFF

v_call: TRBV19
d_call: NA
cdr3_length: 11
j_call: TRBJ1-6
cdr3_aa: CASSLQGILHF

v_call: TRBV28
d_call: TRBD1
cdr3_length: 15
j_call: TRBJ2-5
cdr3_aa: CASSVQGSSQETQYF

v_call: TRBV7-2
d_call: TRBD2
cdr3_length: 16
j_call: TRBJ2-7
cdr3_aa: CASSPSGGIPSYEQYF

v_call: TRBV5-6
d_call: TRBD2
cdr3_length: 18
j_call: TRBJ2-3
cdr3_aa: CASSGLPRTSVTTDTQYF

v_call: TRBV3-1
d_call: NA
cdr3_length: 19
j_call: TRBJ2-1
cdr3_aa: CASSQAPYPNGNSYNEQFF

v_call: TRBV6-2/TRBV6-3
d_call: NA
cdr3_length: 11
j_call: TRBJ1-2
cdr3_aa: CASSYWDGYTF

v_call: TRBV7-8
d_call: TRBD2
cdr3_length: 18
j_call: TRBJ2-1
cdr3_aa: CASSSGLAGGASYNEQFF

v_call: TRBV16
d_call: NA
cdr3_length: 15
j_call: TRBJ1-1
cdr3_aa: CASSQVSTGGTEAFF

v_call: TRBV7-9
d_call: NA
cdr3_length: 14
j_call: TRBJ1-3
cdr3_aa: CASSYRGAGNTIYF

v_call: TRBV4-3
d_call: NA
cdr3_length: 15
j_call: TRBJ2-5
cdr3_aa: CASSQGGGASQTQYF

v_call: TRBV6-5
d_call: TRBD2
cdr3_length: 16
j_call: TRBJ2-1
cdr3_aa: CASSFKAGGSYNEQFF

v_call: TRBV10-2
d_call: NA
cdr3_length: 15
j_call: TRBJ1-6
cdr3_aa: CASSESSSYNSPLHF

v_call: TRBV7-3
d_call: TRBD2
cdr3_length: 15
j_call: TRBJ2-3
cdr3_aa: CASSSASGSTDTQYF

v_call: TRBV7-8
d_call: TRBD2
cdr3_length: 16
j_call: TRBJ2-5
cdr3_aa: CASSLLAGVVEETQYF

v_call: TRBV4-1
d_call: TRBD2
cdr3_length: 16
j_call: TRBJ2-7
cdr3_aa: CASSQDGLASSYEQYF

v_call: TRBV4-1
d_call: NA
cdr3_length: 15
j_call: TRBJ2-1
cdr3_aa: CASSATNDRYNEQFF

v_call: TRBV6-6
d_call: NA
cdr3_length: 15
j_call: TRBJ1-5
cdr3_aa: CASSLGSYSNQPQHF

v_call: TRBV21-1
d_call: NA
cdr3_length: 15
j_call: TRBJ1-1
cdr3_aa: CASTDREGLNTEAFF

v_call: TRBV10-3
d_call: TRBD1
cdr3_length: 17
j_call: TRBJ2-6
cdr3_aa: CAISGGQLSSGANVLTF

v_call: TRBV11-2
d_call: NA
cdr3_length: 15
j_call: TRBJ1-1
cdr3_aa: CASSLEPLVDYEAFF

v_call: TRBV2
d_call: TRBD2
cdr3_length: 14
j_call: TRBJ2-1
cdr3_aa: CASNYGGDYNEQFF

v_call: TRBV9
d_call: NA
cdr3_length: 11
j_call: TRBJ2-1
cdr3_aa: CASSVTDEQFF

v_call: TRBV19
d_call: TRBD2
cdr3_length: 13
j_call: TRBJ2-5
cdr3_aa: CASQTSGQETQYF

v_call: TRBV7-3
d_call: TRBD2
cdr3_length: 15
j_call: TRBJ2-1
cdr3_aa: CASSELAGTYNEQFF

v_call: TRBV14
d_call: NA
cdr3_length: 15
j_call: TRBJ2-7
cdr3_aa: CASCPRRGPLYEQYF

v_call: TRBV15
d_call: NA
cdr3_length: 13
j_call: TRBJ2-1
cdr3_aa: CATSRAGNNEQFF

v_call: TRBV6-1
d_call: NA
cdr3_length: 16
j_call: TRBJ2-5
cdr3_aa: CASSATGPSYQETQYF

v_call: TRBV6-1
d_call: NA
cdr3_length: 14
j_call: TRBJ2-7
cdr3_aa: CASSELGEGHEQYF

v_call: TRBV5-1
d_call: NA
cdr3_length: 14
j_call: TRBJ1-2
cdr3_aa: CASSLVGENYGYTF

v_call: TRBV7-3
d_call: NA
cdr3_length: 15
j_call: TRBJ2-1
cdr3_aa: CASSYYAGHYNEQFF

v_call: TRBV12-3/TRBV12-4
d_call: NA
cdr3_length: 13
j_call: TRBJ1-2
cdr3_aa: CASSSRAGRGYTF

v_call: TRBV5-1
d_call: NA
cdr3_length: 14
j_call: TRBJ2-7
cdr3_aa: CASSLEGSPYEQYF

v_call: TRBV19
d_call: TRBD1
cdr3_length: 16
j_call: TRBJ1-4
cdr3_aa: CASTPDRSPSGEKLFF

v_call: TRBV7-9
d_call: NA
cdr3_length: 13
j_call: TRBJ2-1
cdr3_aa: CASSYTGDNEQFF

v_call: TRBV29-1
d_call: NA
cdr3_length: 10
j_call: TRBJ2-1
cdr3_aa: CSVVVEEQFF

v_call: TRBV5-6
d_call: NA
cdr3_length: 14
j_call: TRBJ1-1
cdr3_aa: CASTIWRVVTEAFF

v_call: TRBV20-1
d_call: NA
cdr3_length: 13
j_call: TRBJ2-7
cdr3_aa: CSARGGGSYEQYF